One TCR beta chain is described in this entry. The target antigen is unknown. Alongside a J-beta primer mix, a sample-barcoded 5' primer served in a second PCR lasting about 6 to 11 cycles. TCRdb itself ran the 5' RACE reads through MiXCR, one entry per CDR3 protein. This table has about 400,000 distinct CDR3 sequences, 50% to 60% appearing once. The data were taken from a study of blood T cells in healthy people across ages. Study conclusions and caveats: Comparison with aged donors showed that long-lived donors had more naive CD4+ cells and higher diversity.

This TCR came from a man between 60 and 75 years old in good health. Sequenced material: blood.

CDR3 amino acids: CASRTGRPPYEQYF. CDR3 sequence (DNA): TGTGCCAGCAGGACAGGGAGACCCCCCTACGAGCAGTACTTC. The chain combines TRBV27 with TRBJ2-7, with 7 bases lining up with TRBD1. Trimming at V came to 6 bases and at J to 2 bases, leaving 7 bases not matched to a gene. Germline loops: CDR1 MNHEY, CDR2 SMNVEV (reference sequence). The CDR3 loop spans 14 amino acids.